This T cell receptor beta chain originates from a study of cytomegalovirus exposure and HLA in healthy donors. Study-wide context: The roughly 100 million unique TCR beta sequences, from 150 million to 200 million T cells, were found by an earlier analysis.

Points on this clone: The target antigen is unknown.

It was with 60 Vbeta and 13 Jbeta primers that the PCR ran. The method was immunoSEQ multiplex PCR; TCRdb's version includes in-frame clones alone and lacks a portion of them. The table shows 100,000 to 120,000 clones, with 70% to 85% occurring only once. Study conclusions and caveats: At a 0.05 false discovery rate, a later analysis found 16,951 TCR beta sequences to be associated with HLA alleles. For TCR beta chains, V- and J-gene trimming was later linked to a missense DCLRE1C variant.

Sequenced input: PBMCs. This TCR derives from a man aged 25 to 40 in good health and CMV-seropositive.

In DNA form, the CDR3 reads TGTGCCAGCAGCTATTTAGCGGGGACAGAAGGAGATACGCAGTATTTT. Its protein product is CASSYLAGTEGDTQYF. This chain connects TRBV7-9 to TRBJ2-3, with a weak D call TRBD2 (8 bases). The V end was cut by 4 bases, the J end by 5 bases, with 19 bases between. The CDR3 contains 16 residues. CDR1 is SEHNR, CDR2 FQNEAQ, per germline (reference sequence).